This section outlines one TCR beta chain sequence together with its context. UMI-tagged 5'RACE template switching yielded the TCR beta cDNA. Reprocessing the 5' RACE reads, TCRdb reports a single entry for every CDR3 protein and omits DNA. This sample's table has 200,000 to 300,000 distinct CDR3 sequences. This entry comes from a study of T cells expressing NK-cell markers. The CDR3 has 12 residues. CDR1 is SQVTM, CDR2 ANQGSEA, per germline. The TCR comes from a woman between 18 and 70 years old in good health. Sequenced input: blood T cells: a sorted CD56 or NKG2C T cell subset, CD4+ or CD8+ T cells, or bulk PBMC T cells (not recorded which). The rearrangement uses TRBV29-1 and TRBJ1-1. CDR3 loop: CSVGVGFSEAFF.